The rows below give T cell receptor beta chains drawn from one sample of a study of regulatory T cells in long-lasting Graves disease. MiXCR, applied by TCRdb to the multiplex PCR reads, yields one record per CDR3 protein. Here the sample spans some 500,000 distinct CDR3 sequences, approximately 13% being singletons. These data also formed part of another study, on T cells in Graves' hyperthyroidism and ophthalmopathy.

Sequenced here: peripheral blood mononuclear cells (PBMCs), sampled at new diagnosis, from a patient treated with antithyroid drugs. These receptors were obtained from a man between 25 and 39 years old with Graves disease. Both conserved end residues are part of each CDR3. The D gene is left open where the match is weak. Expanded clones get a size class; other rows say once, few or many, or leave the size out.

j_gene,v_gene,d_gene,abundance,CDR3aa,CDR3nt
TRBJ2-3,TRBV27,TRBD2,few,CASRGRALTDTQYF,TGTGCCAGCAGAGGGAGGGCTTTGACAGATACGCAGTATTTT
TRBJ1-1,TRBV30,.,few,CAWSPRWGRKNTEAFF,TGTGCCTGGAGCCCACGGTGGGGCAGAAAAAACACTGAAGCTTTCTTT
TRBJ2-1,TRBV20-1,TRBD2,many,CSASDRTSSNWYEQFF,TGCAGTGCTAGTGATCGGACTAGCTCAAATTGGTATGAGCAGTTCTTC
TRBJ2-3,TRBV11-3,TRBD2,many,CASSLSGNTDTQYF,TGTGCCAGCAGCTTAAGCGGGAACACAGATACGCAGTATTTT
TRBJ2-1,TRBV27,.,many,CASSFTGSGRNEQFF,TGTGCCAGCAGTTTCACGGGTAGTGGTCGGAATGAGCAGTTCTTC
TRBJ2-1,TRBV20-1,.,few,CSAPLDGAAFNEQFF,TGCAGTGCTCCCCTTGATGGGGCCGCGTTCAATGAGCAGTTCTTC
TRBJ2-4,TRBV28,.,many,CASRSDQVAKNIQYF,TGTGCCAGCAGATCGGACCAGGTAGCCAAAAACATTCAGTACTTC
TRBJ2-1,TRBV18,TRBD1,.,CASSSNTGTVGYNEQFF,TGTGCCAGCTCATCAAACACCGGGACAGTGGGATACAATGAGCAGTTCTTC
TRBJ2-3,TRBV12-3/TRBV12-4,.,.,CASSLWSVADTQYF,TGTGCCAGCAGCTTGTGGTCAGTGGCAGATACGCAGTATTTT
TRBJ2-7,TRBV20-1,.,.,CSARTGEPASEQYF,TGCAGTGCTAGAACCGGAGAGCCAGCGAGCGAGCAGTACTTC
TRBJ2-3,TRBV7-2,TRBD2,.,CASSLIGGAPDTQYF,TGTGCCAGCAGCTTAATCGGGGGGGCCCCAGATACGCAGTATTTT
TRBJ1-5,TRBV12-5,.,many,CASGFEQPQHF,TGTGCTAGTGGTTTCGAACAGCCCCAGCATTTT
TRBJ2-3,TRBV7-3,.,many,CASGETNTDTQYF,TGTGCCAGCGGAGAAACCAACACAGATACGCAGTATTTT
TRBJ2-1,TRBV20-1,TRBD2,many,CSARLGLAGGKQFF,TGCAGTGCTAGATTGGGACTAGCGGGAGGTAAGCAGTTCTTC
TRBJ2-1,TRBV29-1,TRBD2,many,CSPVRASGGYNEQFF,TGCAGCCCTGTTCGGGCTAGCGGGGGGTACAATGAGCAGTTCTTC
TRBJ1-1,TRBV19,.,many,CASSTENTEAFF,TGTGCCAGTAGTACCGAGAACACTGAAGCTTTCTTT
TRBJ1-1,TRBV6-1,TRBD1,many,CASSPRDRDAFF,TGTGCCAGCAGTCCTCGGGACAGAGATGCTTTCTTT
TRBJ1-1,TRBV6-9,TRBD1,.,CASSYRQGGYLLNTEAFF,TGTGCCAGCAGTTATCGTCAGGGGGGATACCTTTTAAACACTGAAGCTTTCTTT
TRBJ1-5,TRBV11-2,.,many,CASSLTRDQPQHF,TGTGCCAGCAGCTTAACCAGGGATCAGCCCCAGCATTTT
TRBJ1-1,TRBV12-3/TRBV12-4,TRBD1,many,CASSWRTGNTEAFF,TGTGCCAGCAGTTGGCGGACAGGGAACACTGAAGCTTTCTTT
TRBJ1-6,TRBV19,.,.,CASPPGGSYNSPLHF,TGTGCCTCCCCCCCGGGGGGCTCCTATAATTCACCCCTCCACTTT
TRBJ2-1,TRBV27,TRBD2,many,CASRLAGVYNEQFF,TGTGCCAGCAGACTAGCGGGAGTCTACAATGAGCAGTTCTTC
TRBJ1-5,TRBV4-1,.,many,CASSPIGPSNQPQHF,TGCGCCAGCAGCCCAATAGGTCCAAGCAATCAGCCCCAGCATTTT
TRBJ2-1,TRBV5-1,.,many,CASSPREGLNNEQFF,TGCGCCAGCAGCCCCCGAGAGGGACTCAACAATGAGCAGTTCTTC
TRBJ2-3,TRBV11-2,.,many,CASSPRRAGLLADTQYF,TGTGCCAGCAGCCCCCGTAGGGCGGGACTTCTAGCCGATACGCAGTATTTT
TRBJ2-3,TRBV18,.,many,CASSPPTYTDTQYF,TGTGCCAGCTCACCACCCACTTACACAGATACGCAGTATTTT
TRBJ2-2,TRBV6-5,.,.,CASSYSNLKNTGELFF,TGTGCCAGCAGTTACTCGAACCTGAAGAACACCGGGGAGCTGTTTTTT
TRBJ1-5,TRBV6-2/TRBV6-3,TRBD1,.,CASSEAGTGGNQPQHF,TGTGCCAGCAGTGAAGCGGGGACAGGGGGTAATCAGCCCCAGCATTTT
TRBJ2-5,TRBV3-1,.,many,CASSQTLSQETQYF,TGTGCCAGCAGCCAAACACTAAGCCAAGAGACCCAGTACTTC
TRBJ2-3,TRBV5-1,TRBD2,.,CASSRTSGSGDTQYF,TGCGCCAGCAGCCGGACTAGCGGGAGTGGAGATACGCAGTATTTT
TRBJ2-1,TRBV10-3,.,many,CAISESNDEQFF,TGTGCCATCAGTGAGTCGAATGATGAGCAGTTCTTC
TRBJ2-5,TRBV10-2,.,many,CASKGRPQETQYF,TGCGCCAGCAAGGGACGGCCACAAGAGACCCAGTACTTC
TRBJ2-7,TRBV28,TRBD2,many,CASSFLLAGSYEQYF,TGTGCCAGCAGTTTCCTACTAGCGGGCTCCTACGAGCAGTACTTC
TRBJ2-7,TRBV20-1,.,many,CSASDEYEQYF,TGCAGTGCTAGTGACGAGTACGAGCAGTACTTC
TRBJ2-1,TRBV7-8,.,few,CASSLSGLESEQFF,TGTGCCAGCAGCTTAAGTGGTCTGGAGAGTGAGCAGTTCTTC
TRBJ1-3,TRBV11-2,TRBD1,many,CASSLTGVSGNTIYF,TGTGCCAGCAGCTTAACAGGGGTCTCTGGAAACACCATATATTTT
TRBJ2-7,TRBV12-3/TRBV12-4,.,many,CASSLDSFYEQYF,TGTGCCAGCAGTTTGGACAGCTTCTACGAGCAGTACTTC
TRBJ2-2,TRBV18,TRBD1,.,CASSPYRDRGRNTGELFF,TGTGCCAGCTCACCATACCGGGACAGGGGGCGCAACACCGGGGAGCTGTTTTTT
TRBJ1-2,TRBV28,.,many,CASSSYFLRGGYTF,TGTGCCAGCAGTTCTTACTTCCTACGGGGTGGCTACACCTTC
TRBJ2-3,TRBV6-2/TRBV6-3,.,many,CASSDGAANTQYF,TGTGCCAGCAGTGATGGGGCAGCTAATACGCAGTATTTT
TRBJ2-3,TRBV15,TRBD2,.,CATQREAYGDTQYF,TGTGCCACCCAGCGGGAGGCCTATGGAGATACGCAGTATTTT
TRBJ2-1,TRBV7-9,.,.,CASSLSPHEQFF,TGTGCCAGCAGCTTGAGCCCGCATGAGCAGTTCTTC
TRBJ2-7,TRBV4-2,TRBD2,.,CASSQAVASGASYEQYF,TGTGCCAGCAGCCAAGCTGTCGCTAGCGGGGCCTCCTACGAGCAGTACTTC
TRBJ2-1,TRBV29-1,TRBD1,.,CSVEDPRDRVDEQFF,TGCAGCGTTGAAGATCCCCGGGACAGGGTCGATGAGCAGTTCTTC
TRBJ1-2,TRBV5-1,.,many,CASSNGPDYNYGYTF,TGCGCCAGCAGCAATGGACCGGACTATAACTATGGCTACACCTTC
TRBJ2-5,TRBV27,.,many,CASSLGVWETQYF,TGTGCCAGCAGTTTGGGGGTTTGGGAGACCCAGTACTTC
TRBJ2-1,TRBV27,TRBD2,.,CASSEGGRRGGGNEQFF,TGTGCCAGCAGCGAAGGGGGGAGGCGGGGGGGGGGCAATGAGCAGTTCTTC
TRBJ1-4,TRBV20-1,TRBD1,many,CSADRDEKLFF,TGCAGTGCCGACAGGGACGAAAAACTGTTTTTT
TRBJ1-5,TRBV20-1,.,.,CSARQGWGQPQHF,TGCAGTGCTAGACAGGGTTGGGGTCAGCCCCAGCATTTT
TRBJ1-5,TRBV20-1,.,many,CSARSGGSSNQPQHF,TGCAGTGCTAGATCGGGGGGATCGAGCAATCAGCCCCAGCATTTT
TRBJ2-1,TRBV20-1,.,few,CSVRRGPRSSYNEQFF,TGCAGTGTTAGACGGGGCCCTCGTAGCTCCTACAATGAGCAGTTCTTC
TRBJ2-1,TRBV28,.,many,CASRSRDEQFF,TGTGCCAGCAGGAGTCGGGATGAGCAGTTCTTC
TRBJ2-2,TRBV4-1,.,.,CASSQDIGYTGELFF,TGCGCCAGCAGCCAAGATATCGGTTACACCGGGGAGCTGTTTTTT
TRBJ2-5,TRBV27,.,many,CASSSSQETQYF,TGTGCCAGCAGTTCTTCCCAAGAGACCCAGTACTTC
TRBJ1-2,TRBV27,.,many,CASSLGARGYGYTF,TGTGCCAGCAGTTTAGGGGCGAGGGGATATGGCTACACCTTC
TRBJ2-1,TRBV9,TRBD2,.,CASSPPGTSGSNEQFF,TGTGCCAGCAGCCCCCCCGGGACTAGCGGGAGCAATGAGCAGTTCTTC
TRBJ2-2,TRBV28,.,many,CASKSTGELFF,TGTGCCAGCAAAAGCACCGGGGAGCTGTTTTTT
TRBJ2-1,TRBV20-1,TRBD2,many,CSARLAGGPYNEQFF,TGCAGTGCCCGACTAGCGGGAGGGCCATACAATGAGCAGTTCTTC